This TCR beta chain derives from a study of shared clonotypes between healthy human individuals. All donors were healthy HIV-negative adults lacking recent acute infections or vaccinations. Every immunoSEQ plate was one replicate of a subset's evenly spread DNA. Measured with immunoSEQ multiplex PCR; TCRdb has only the in-frame clones, and not every one. The sample consists of 2 million to 2.5 million clones, 85% to 95% of them appearing once. Germline V gives CDR1 MGHDK, CDR2 SYGVNS. The CDR3 is 15 amino acids. Trimming removed 4 bases at V and 0 bases at J, with 10 bases between. A note on this clone: What it recognizes is unknown.

General study points: Large depth notwithstanding, sorted-subset sequencing proved incomplete by rarefaction. In four donors, around 5% of naive CD4 clonotypes appeared in common.

The rearrangement uses TRBV25-1 and TRBJ1-5, with D tentatively TRBD1 (5 bases). The receptor was derived from a man aged 18 to 30 in good health. Sample: naive CD4+ T cells sorted from blood. Subset indicated: CD45RA+ positively selected. In nucleotides, the CDR3 is TGTGCCAGCAGTGGGGGCTCCCCTAGCAATCAGCCCCAGCATTTT. Amino acid sequence: CASSGGSPSNQPQHF.